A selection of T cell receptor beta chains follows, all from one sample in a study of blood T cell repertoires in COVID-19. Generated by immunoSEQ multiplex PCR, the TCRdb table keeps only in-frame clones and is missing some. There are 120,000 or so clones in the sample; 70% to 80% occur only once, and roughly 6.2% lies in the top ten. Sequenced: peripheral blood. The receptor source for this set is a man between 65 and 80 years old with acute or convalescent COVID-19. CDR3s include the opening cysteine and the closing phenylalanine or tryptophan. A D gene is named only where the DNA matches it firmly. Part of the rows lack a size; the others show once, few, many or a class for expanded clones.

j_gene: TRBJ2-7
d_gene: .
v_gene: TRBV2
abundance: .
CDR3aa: CASYSSYEQYF
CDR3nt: TGTGCCAGTTATTCGTCTTACGAGCAGTACTTC

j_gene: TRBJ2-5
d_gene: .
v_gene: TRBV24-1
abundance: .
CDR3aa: CATSDPGVQETQYF
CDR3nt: TGTGCCACCAGTGACCCGGGGGTCCAAGAGACCCAGTACTTC

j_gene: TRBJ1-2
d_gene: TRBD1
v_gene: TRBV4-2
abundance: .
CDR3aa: CASSQDEAGGGYGYTF
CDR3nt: TGTGCCAGCAGCCAAGATGAGGCAGGGGGCGGCTATGGCTACACCTTC

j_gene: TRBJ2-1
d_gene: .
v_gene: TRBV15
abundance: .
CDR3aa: CATSEYRDSSYNEQFF
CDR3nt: TGTGCCACCAGCGAATACAGGGATAGCTCCTACAATGAGCAGTTCTTC

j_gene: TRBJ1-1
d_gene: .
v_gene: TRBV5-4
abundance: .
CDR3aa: CASTSMNTEAFF
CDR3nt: TGTGCCAGCACGAGCATGAACACTGAAGCTTTCTTT

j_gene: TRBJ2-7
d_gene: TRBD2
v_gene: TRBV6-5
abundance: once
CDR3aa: CASSLIAGGPYEQYF
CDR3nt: TGTGCCAGCAGTTTGATAGCGGGGGGGCCCTACGAGCAGTACTTC

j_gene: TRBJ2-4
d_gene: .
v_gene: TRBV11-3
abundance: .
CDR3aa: CASSLDSGSLGGIQYF
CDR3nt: TGTGCCAGCAGCTTGGACAGCGGCTCATTGGGAGGGATTCAGTACTTC

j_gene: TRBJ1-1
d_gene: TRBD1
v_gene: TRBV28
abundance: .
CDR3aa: CASSSQGGISEAFF
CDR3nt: TGTGCCAGCAGTTCCCAGGGGGGAATCTCTGAAGCTTTCTTT

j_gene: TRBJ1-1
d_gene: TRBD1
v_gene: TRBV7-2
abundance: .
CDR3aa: CASSLRTGGSTEAFF
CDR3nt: TGTGCCAGCAGCCTCAGAACAGGGGGGAGCACTGAAGCTTTCTTT

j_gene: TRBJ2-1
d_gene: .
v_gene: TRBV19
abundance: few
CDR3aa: CASSISAAPSYNEQFF
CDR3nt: TGTGCCAGTAGTATCTCGGCGGCCCCCTCCTACAATGAGCAGTTCTTC

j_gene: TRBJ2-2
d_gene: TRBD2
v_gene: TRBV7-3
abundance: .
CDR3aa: CASSPTSGSRGGELFF
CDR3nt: TGTGCCAGCAGCCCCACTAGCGGGAGTCGGGGCGGGGAGCTGTTTTTT

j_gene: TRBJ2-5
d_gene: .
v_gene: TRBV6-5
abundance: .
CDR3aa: CASSPVAGLTQYF
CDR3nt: TGTGCCAGCAGTCCCGTGGCGGGGCTGACCCAGTACTTC

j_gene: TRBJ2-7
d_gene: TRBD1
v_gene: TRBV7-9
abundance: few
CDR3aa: CASSHGQGREQYF
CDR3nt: TGTGCCAGCAGCCACGGACAGGGAAGGGAGCAGTACTTC

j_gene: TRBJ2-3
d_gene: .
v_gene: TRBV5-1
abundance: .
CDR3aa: CASSLEGGSTDTQYF
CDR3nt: TGCGCCAGCAGCTTGGAGGGCGGGAGCACAGATACGCAGTATTTT

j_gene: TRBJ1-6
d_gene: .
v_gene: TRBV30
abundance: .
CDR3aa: CAWSVNTRSSYNSPLHF
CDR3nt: TGTGCCTGGAGTGTAAACACCCGGAGCTCCTATAATTCACCCCTCCACTTT

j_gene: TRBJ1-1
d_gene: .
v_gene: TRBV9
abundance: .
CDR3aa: CASSVMGLNTEAFF
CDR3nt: TGTGCCAGCAGTGTAATGGGGCTGAACACTGAAGCTTTCTTT

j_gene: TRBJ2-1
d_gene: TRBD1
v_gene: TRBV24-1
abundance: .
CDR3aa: CATSLVGGTGHNEQFF
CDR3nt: TGTGCCACCAGTTTGGTGGGGGGGACAGGGCACAATGAGCAGTTCTTC